This TCR beta chain was identified in a study of blood T cell repertoires in COVID-19 (dated by TCRdb to 2020 to 2021). For the study in its entirety: Samples from collaborators originated in the United States, Italy and Spain and spanned both the acute and convalescent phases of COVID-19. The material from the prospective study consisted of cDNA or gDNA derived from T cells, B-cell-depleted T cells, or PBMCs. The dataset comprised deeply sampled blood TCRbeta repertoires from subjects exposed to, actively infected with, or recovered from COVID-19. A freely available public database, intended as a resource for researchers studying the immune response to SARS-CoV-2, is where the repertoires were released. The samples were drawn from the first 160 participants of the ongoing ImmuneRACE study and from over a thousand subjects provided by 6 global collaborators. Nearly every sample came with metadata listing a de-identified subject ID, COVID-19 status, age in years and sex. Where available, HLA class I and class II types were taken from metadata supplied by the sample provider and were not determined by assay-based typing. What the research found in general, with its limitations: The amount of clinical and demographic metadata varied by source and participant and was provided uncurated.

The immunoSEQ Assay, a bias-controlled multiplex PCR, was used to amplify TCRbeta CDR3 regions from genomic DNA. The study's processing was this. Within the assay, amplification of reference gene primers was used to estimate how many nucleated cells each sample contained. Sequence reads were collapsed and filtered to measure the absolute abundance of every unique TCRbeta CDR3 rearrangement. For each sample, productive Simpson clonality was calculated by taking the square root of Simpson's diversity index across productive rearrangements. TCRdb carries this immuneACCESS record with in-frame sequences only. Its versions omit some clonotypes, under half of them owing to an unresolved V gene in the studies checked, with the rest unexplained. V and J calls plus clone size are reproduced from that table; the DNA served to infer D and trimming. The sample profile shows 30,000 to 40,000 clones; roughly 90% of them were found once. Approximately 2.3% of the sample is in the top ten clones.

To note about this clone: Its antigen target is currently unknown. At one boundary the junction diverges from the germline segment, which might be a read error.

Each collaborating institution followed its own protocols to collect whole blood in K2EDTA tubes. For TCRbeta analysis, collaborators shipped samples in one of three forms: frozen whole blood, isolated PBMCs, or DNA extracted from either of those sample types. The CDR3 contains 16 residues, cysteine and phenylalanine counted. Only CDR3 DNA remains: 48 bases, in frame from the first base. Based on the germline V gene (reference sequence), the CDR1 and CDR2 sequences are DFQATT and SNEGSKA. Sequencing input: peripheral blood. The TCR originated in a man aged 45-65 years with active COVID-19. The chain is encoded by TRBV20-1 joined to TRBJ1-2; 11 bases in between match TRBD1. CDR3 region: CRASGYRDRGNGGYTF. The bases are TGCAGGGCTAGTGGATATAGGGACAGGGGGAATGGAGGCTACACCTTC.